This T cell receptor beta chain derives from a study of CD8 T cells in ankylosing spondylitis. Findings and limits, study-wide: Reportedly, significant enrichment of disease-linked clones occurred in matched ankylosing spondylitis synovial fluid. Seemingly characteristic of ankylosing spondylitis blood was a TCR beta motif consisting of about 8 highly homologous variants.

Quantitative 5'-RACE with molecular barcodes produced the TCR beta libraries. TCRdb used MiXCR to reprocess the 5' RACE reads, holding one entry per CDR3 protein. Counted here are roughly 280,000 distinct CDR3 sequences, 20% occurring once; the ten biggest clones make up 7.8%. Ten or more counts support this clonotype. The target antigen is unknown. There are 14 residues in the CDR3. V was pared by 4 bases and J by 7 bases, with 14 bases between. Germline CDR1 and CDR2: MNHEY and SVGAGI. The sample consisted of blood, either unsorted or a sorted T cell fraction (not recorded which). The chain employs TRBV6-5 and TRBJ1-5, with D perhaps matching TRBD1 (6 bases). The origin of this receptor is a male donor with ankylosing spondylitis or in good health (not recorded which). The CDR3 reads CASSSGKTGQPQHF. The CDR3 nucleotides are TGTGCCAGCAGTTCGGGCAAGACAGGACAGCCCCAGCATTTT.